These T cell receptor beta chains were read from a single sample in a study of preoperative IRX-2 immunotherapy in early breast cancer. Produced via immunoSEQ multiplex PCR; TCRdb's table is partial and in-frame only. The table records around 34,000 clones, around 83% of them present only once. The material sequenced was lymph node tissue, taken from a patient treated with IRX-2 immunotherapy. The receptors were gathered from a human donor with breast cancer. The CDR3 runs from the conserved cysteine through the conserved F or W. Each record gives: clone size, V gene, CDR3 protein. Clone size is given for some rows only: seen once, a few or many times, or a class if the clone is expanded.

abundance: NA; v_gene: TRBV30; CDR3aa: CAWSVQAGSSSYTF
abundance: NA; v_gene: TRBV2; CDR3aa: CASSVGLATDTQYF
abundance: few; v_gene: TRBV28; CDR3aa: CASSWGGEEDEKLFF
abundance: NA; v_gene: TRBV19; CDR3aa: CASSESYSNQPQHF
abundance: NA; v_gene: TRBV14; CDR3aa: CASSRRQLTDTQYF
abundance: NA; v_gene: TRBV6-8; CDR3aa: CASSYLYGGERGLASYEQYF
abundance: NA; v_gene: TRBV18; CDR3aa: CASSPGTPQETQYF
abundance: NA; v_gene: TRBV14; CDR3aa: CASSLTSPLYGYTF
abundance: NA; v_gene: TRBV29-1; CDR3aa: CSARDSRDTQYF
abundance: NA; v_gene: TRBV29-1; CDR3aa: CSVATVGETQYF
abundance: few; v_gene: TRBV18; CDR3aa: CASSPERETQYF
abundance: few; v_gene: TRBV9; CDR3aa: CASRGVSGNTIYF
abundance: NA; v_gene: TRBV27; CDR3aa: CASFRGQGYNEQFF
abundance: NA; v_gene: TRBV19; CDR3aa: CASSWPRQGLNQPQHF
abundance: NA; v_gene: TRBV29-1; CDR3aa: CSVDYPLSDRQYF
abundance: NA; v_gene: TRBV11-3; CDR3aa: CASSPEAGVHSYEQYF
abundance: NA; v_gene: TRBV18; CDR3aa: CASSRQKFQETQYF
abundance: medium-sized; v_gene: TRBV6-8; CDR3aa: CASSFLSFGDGQPQHF
abundance: NA; v_gene: TRBV6-8; CDR3aa: CASSPWGGRPQHF
abundance: NA; v_gene: TRBV30; CDR3aa: CAWSSLAGVYETQYF
abundance: NA; v_gene: TRBV14; CDR3aa: CASSLGQGFNEQYF
abundance: once; v_gene: TRBV19; CDR3aa: CASSMAGPITDTQYF
abundance: NA; v_gene: TRBV6-8; CDR3aa: CASSPGRVGATEKLFF
abundance: NA; v_gene: TRBV28; CDR3aa: CASSWTENYGYTF
abundance: NA; v_gene: TRBV18; CDR3aa: CASSPPGTAGTQYF
abundance: NA; v_gene: TRBV19; CDR3aa: CASNKGLAGNIQYF
abundance: NA; v_gene: TRBV1; CDR3aa: CASSQEGYRGRNTQYF
abundance: NA; v_gene: TRBV19; CDR3aa: CASRGSEAEAFF
abundance: NA; v_gene: TRBV28; CDR3aa: CASTPRGRAPKRETQYF
abundance: once; v_gene: TRBV6-8; CDR3aa: CASSYSTGATNEKLFF
abundance: few; v_gene: TRBV19; CDR3aa: CASSNAAAGNTIYF
abundance: NA; v_gene: TRBV28; CDR3aa: CASPRNGGNYGYTF
abundance: once; v_gene: TRBV5-1; CDR3aa: CASSSGAGQTYEQYF
abundance: NA; v_gene: TRBV29-1; CDR3aa: CSVVRRGADTQYF
abundance: NA; v_gene: TRBV14; CDR3aa: CASTSSGYGNQPQHF
abundance: NA; v_gene: TRBV18; CDR3aa: CASSPRVGVTEAFF
abundance: NA; v_gene: TRBV10-3; CDR3aa: CAISEGAGPYNEQFF
abundance: NA; v_gene: TRBV6-7; CDR3aa: CASRSGPAAYHEQYF
abundance: few; v_gene: TRBV15; CDR3aa: CATSRGGSNQPQHF
abundance: NA; v_gene: TRBV28; CDR3aa: CASSFRGLGEKLFF
abundance: NA; v_gene: TRBV18; CDR3aa: CASSPLDSYNEQFF
abundance: few; v_gene: TRBV15; CDR3aa: CATSRDRLAGTDTQYF
abundance: NA; v_gene: TRBV30; CDR3aa: CAWSMDTYGYTF
abundance: NA; v_gene: TRBV6-9; CDR3aa: CASKQQGSSYEQYF
abundance: NA; v_gene: TRBV28; CDR3aa: CASSYRVSEAFF